This T cell receptor beta chain is drawn from a study of regulatory T cells in long-lasting Graves disease. The CDR3 is 14 residues long. Deletions cut 6 bases from V and 2 bases from J, with 12 bases between. The time point: newly diagnosed GD, antithyroid drugs for less than 3 months. The TCR library was made from RNA that had been extracted from PBMCs in TRIzol. Study-wide results and caveats: With persistent disease, TRBV28, TRBJ1-2 and TRBJ2-5 were the favored segments. Public clonotype sharing was higher in persistent than newly diagnosed patients. Exclusively peripheral blood, rather than thyroid tissue, was studied.

On this clonotype itself: The antigen is unknown.

In building TCR beta libraries, iRepertoire HTBI primers were used together with Arm-PCR of CDR3 regions. TCRdb reprocessed the multiplex PCR reads via MiXCR and lists one record per CDR3 protein. Among over 450,000 distinct CDR3 sequences, approximately 12% were seen once, and the ten largest hold around 9.3%. These data also formed part of another study, on T cells in Graves' hyperthyroidism and ophthalmopathy.

This material consisted of peripheral blood mononuclear cells (PBMCs), taken at new diagnosis, from a patient treated with antithyroid drugs. V usage is TRBV12-3 or TRBV12-4 and J usage is TRBJ2-3; D perhaps matches TRBD1 (7 bases). The clonotype originates from a woman aged 30 to 39 with Graves disease. The DNA for the CDR3 is TGTGCCAGCAGCCAGGGGGGCGACACAGATACGCAGTATTTT. Translation gives CASSQGGDTDTQYF.